Shown below are 12 T cell receptor beta chains from a single sample sequenced in a study of OX40 agonist ivuxolimab in advanced cancers. Repertoires were generated with immunoSEQ multiplex PCR, while TCRdb's copy carries only in-frame clones and drops some. Found here are tens of thousands of clones, approximately 84% of them singletons; the top ten hold around 7.8%. Specimen: CD4+ or CD8+ T cells sorted from blood, collected in a trial of the OX40 agonist ivuxolimab. These receptors all come from an adult with an advanced solid tumor such as melanoma, head and neck, liver or kidney cancer.

The genes are TRBV30 and TRBJ1-2; D is uncertain. The CDR3 sequence is 15 residues long. V was trimmed by 3 bases and J by 6 bases, leaving 20 bases between them. Germline CDR1 and CDR2: GTSNPN and SVGIG (reference sequence). The CDR3 DNA is TGTGCCTGGAGGGAGGTGGCAAAGAGTGGGGATGGCTACACCTTC. It encodes CAWREVAKSGDGYTF.

The chain has TRBV7-2 and TRBJ2-5; D not resolved. CDR3 size: 12 residues. V was cut by 7 bases and J by 0 bases, with 6 bases left in between. CDR1 is SGHTA and CDR2 is FQGNSA in the germline V gene. CDR3 in DNA: TGTGCCAGCACCACGTACCAAGAGACCCAGTACTTC. This translates into CASTTYQETQYF. The complete variable domain, with remaining parts taken from reference TRBV7-2 and TRBJ2-5, reads GAGVSQSPSNKVTEKGKDVELRCDPISGHTALYWYRQSLGQGLEFLIYFQGNSAPDKSGLPSDRFSAERTGGSVSTLTIQRTQQEDSAVYLCASTTYQETQYFGPGTRLLVL.

This sequence joins TRBV6-5 and TRBJ2-1; D remains ambiguous. The V gene lost 5 bases and the J gene lost 4 bases, with 6 bases spanning the gap. Germline V gives CDR1 MNHEY, CDR2 SVGAGI. The CDR3 contains 12 residues. The CDR3, as DNA: TGTGCCAGCAGTCCGAGTTACAATGAGCAGTTCTTC. This gives the protein CASSPSYNEQFF.

J is TRBJ2-1 and V is TRBV19; D is perhaps TRBD1 (6 bases). Per germline, CDR1 LNHDA and CDR2 SQIVND (reference sequence). This CDR3 spans 16 amino acids. The V end lost 5 bases, the J end lost 2 bases, and 16 bases lay between the germline ends. The CDR3 loop is CASSPLHQGPYNEQFF. CDR3 sequence (DNA): TGTGCCAGTAGTCCCCTTCATCAGGGGCCCTACAATGAGCAGTTCTTC.

CDR3 amino acids: CASSYSGAESYEQYF. The DNA of the CDR3 is TGTGCCAGCAGTTACTCCGGGGCAGAATCCTACGAGCAGTACTTC. V usage is TRBV6-5 and J usage is TRBJ2-7; D may match TRBD1 or TRBD2 (5 bases each). CDR1 and CDR2 (germline): MNHEY, SVGAGI. The CDR3 covers 15 residues. V dropped 0 bases and J dropped 1 base, with 10 bases sitting between them.

The V gene is TRBV27, the J gene TRBJ1-2; perhaps TRBD1 as D (5 bases). Germline V gene sequence: CDR1 MNHEY, CDR2 SMNVEV (reference sequence). This CDR3 has 14 amino acids. V was shortened by 2 bases and J by 8 bases, with 15 bases between the two germline ends. CDR3 nucleotide sequence: TGTGCCAGCAGTTTACCCGACAGAGCGGAGGGCTACACCTTC. Encoded protein: CASSLPDRAEGYTF.

The chain is built from TRBV7-6 and TRBJ1-4, with TRBD1 matching 9 bases. The J segment lost 5 bases and the V segment lost 1 base, leaving 2 bases of the junction unmatched. The CDR3 is made up of 15 amino acids. The V gene's germline CDR1 is SGHVS and CDR2 FNYEAQ. The CDR3 DNA reads as TGTGCCAGCAGCTTAGAGGGGACAGGGAATGAAAAACTGTTTTTT. Its translation: CASSLEGTGNEKLFF.

The chain has TRBV27 and TRBJ2-1, with 8 bases fitting TRBD1. Germline CDR1 and CDR2: MNHEY and SMNVEV (reference sequence). The CDR3 is 15 residues long. V was clipped by 5 bases and J by 7 bases; unmatched bases: 10. The CDR3 DNA reads as TGTGCCAGCAGTCATATATCTCAGGGGGCGAATGAGCAGTTCTTC. Translation gives CASSHISQGANEQFF.

The rearrangement links TRBV6-6 to TRBJ1-6; D is unresolved. Trimming took 1 base from V and 7 from J, leaving 2 bases between them. The CDR3 has 12 residues. Germline lookup yields CDR1 MNHNY and CDR2 SVGAGI (reference sequence). The CDR3 here is CASSYFNSPLHF. CDR3 sequence (DNA): TGTGCCAGCAGTTACTTCAATTCACCCCTCCACTTT.

This clone appeared once. The chain uses TRBV15 and TRBJ2-1, with 12 bases fitting TRBD2. V lost 5 bases to trimming and J lost 3 bases; unmatched junction nucleotides: 5. CDR1 is LNHNV and CDR2 is YYDKDF in the germline V gene (reference sequence). This CDR3 spans 16 amino acids. The CDR3 loop reads CATSPRTSGDYNEQFF. The CDR3 nucleotides are TGTGCCACCAGCCCCCGGACTAGCGGGGACTACAATGAGCAGTTCTTC.

The chain has TRBV5-4 and TRBJ1-1; D gene ambiguous. This CDR3 has 14 residues. Germline assignment: CDR1 SGHNT and CDR2 YYREEE (reference sequence). V lost 0 bases and J lost 1, with 7 bases in between. CDR3 sequence (DNA): TGTGCCAGCAGCTTGGTGAGTTCGAACACTGAAGCTTTCTTT. This codes for CASSLVSSNTEAFF. Complete variable domain (other parts from reference TRBV5-4 and TRBJ1-1): ETGVTQSPTHLIKTRGQQVTLRCSSQSGHNTVSWYQQALGQGPQFIFQYYREEENGRGNFPPRFSGLQFPNYSSELNVNALELDDSALYLCASSLVSSNTEAFFGQGTRLTVV.

This clone was observed a single time. The rearrangement joins TRBV6-6 to TRBJ2-1; 8 nucleotides agree with TRBD2. Germline V gene data show CDR1 as MNHNY and CDR2 as SVGAGI (reference sequence). There are 15 residues in the CDR3. V was clipped by 5 bases and J by 1 base; unmatched bases: 4. Here the CDR3 reads CASSLSGGSYNEQFF. The CDR3 DNA is TGTGCCAGCAGTCTCAGCGGGGGTTCCTACAATGAGCAGTTCTTC.